This T cell receptor (beta chain) is drawn from a study of memory CD4+ T cells and cytomegalovirus serostatus. Germline V lookup: CDR1 SGHNT, CDR2 YENEEA. V was clipped by 5 bases and J by 5 bases; unmatched bases: 2. CDR3 length equals 13 residues. Single viable CD3+CD4+CD8-CD45RO+ cells were sorted as the memory CD4+ T cells. This table comes from immunoSEQ multiplex PCR, and its TCRdb copy is limited to in-frame clones, with some not included. This sample carries just under 60,000 clones, 80% to 90% of them seen once, and the ten largest clones take 1.1%. The chain employs TRBV11-3 and TRBJ2-1, with 8 bases that match TRBD1. Sequencing was done on a sample of memory CD4+ T cells from blood. The clonotype was recovered from an adult in good health and CMV-seronegative. CDR3 nucleotide sequence: TGTGCCAGCAGCCCGGACAGGGACAATGAGCAGTTCTTC. The encoded protein is CASSPDRDNEQFF.